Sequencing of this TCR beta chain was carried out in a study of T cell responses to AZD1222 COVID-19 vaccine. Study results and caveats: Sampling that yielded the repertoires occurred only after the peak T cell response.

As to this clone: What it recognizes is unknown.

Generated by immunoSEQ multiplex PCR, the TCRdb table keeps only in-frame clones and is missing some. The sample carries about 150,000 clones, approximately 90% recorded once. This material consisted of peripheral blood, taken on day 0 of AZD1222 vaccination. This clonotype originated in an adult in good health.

CDR3 DNA: TGTGCCAGCAGCCAACAGGGGGGCAATCAGCCCCAGCATTTT. It yields the protein CASSQQGGNQPQHF. The rearrangement links TRBV7-8 to TRBJ1-5, with 8 bases lining up with TRBD1. The CDR3 length is 14 residues. Germline CDR1 is SGHVS and CDR2 is FQNEAQ. The V gene end was trimmed by 5 bases and the J gene end by 2 bases; junction bases not matched to a gene: 2.